This T cell receptor beta chain was identified in a study of blood T cell repertoires in COVID-19. As for the study in general: Samples representing acute and convalescent COVID-19 were sourced from the United States, Italy and Spain. Nucleic acid was either cDNA or gDNA, and it came from T cells, B-cell-depleted T cells, or PBMCs.

The assay was immunoSEQ multiplex PCR, and TCRdb's table has in-frame clones only and misses some. The sample shows around 300,000 clones, approximately 88% of them seen only once. This CDR3 comprises 13 residues. Unmatched junction bases numbered 9, after V lost 3 bases and J lost 8 bases. Germline CDR1 is DFQATT and CDR2 is SNEGSKA (reference sequence). This TCR was sampled from a woman in her 30s with COVID-19, enrolled during active disease. The chain combines TRBV20-1 with TRBJ1-2; TRBD1 aligns across 7 bases. Material for sequencing was peripheral blood. For the CDR3, the DNA is TGCAGTGCTAGTAGGCAGGGGGGTGAAGGCTACACCTTC. It encodes CSASRQGGEGYTF.